This T cell receptor beta chain was recorded in a study of OX40 agonist ivuxolimab in advanced cancers. General notes on the study: The costimulatory receptor OX40 (CD134) was targeted by ivuxolimab, a fully human IgG2 agonistic monoclonal antibody. The paper covers the monotherapy dose-escalation part of the phase I ivuxolimab trial, which included N of about 50 patients. In the dose-escalation cohort, 75% to 90% of patients were male, and the mean age was approximately 60 years with a range of roughly 23 to 79. Of the roughly 52 dose-escalation patients, hepatocellular carcinoma was present in about 20, melanoma in roughly 15, renal cell carcinoma in 9 and head and neck cancer in 9. Three dose-escalation patients achieved partial responses, one with hepatocellular carcinoma and two with cutaneous melanoma. Intravenous ivuxolimab was administered to patients every 2 weeks at six dose levels: 0.01, 0.1, 0.3, 1.5, 3 and 10 mg/kg. Peripheral TCRbeta sequencing aimed to test whether ivuxolimab altered TCR sequence diversity and caused clonal T-cell expansion. Patients were allowed to have had prior anti-PD-1, anti-PD-L1 or anti-CTLA-4 therapy, and about 40% of the dose-escalation patients had been treated with checkpoint inhibitors.

To sequence the TCRbeta CDR3 region, genomic DNA was isolated from the sorted cells. The immunoSEQ Assay was used to sequence the TCRbeta CDR3 regions. TCRdb's version of the immuneACCESS table is confined to in-frame rearrangements and falls short of the full clone set. An unresolved V gene accounts for under half of the shortfall where checked; the remainder is of unknown origin. A total of 20,000 to 30,000 clones appear in this sample, approximately 91% of them only once. Together, the top ten hold approximately 48% of the sample. The CDR3 numbers 15 residues from cysteine through phenylalanine. Only the CDR3 region is kept as DNA, spanning 45 bases read in frame from base 1. Via the germline V gene, CDR1 is SGHAT and CDR2 FQNNGV. V loses 5 bases, J loses 0 bases, and the germline ends lie 11 bases apart. Beyond this particular receptor, the publication reports: Low levels of normalized T-cell clonal expansion were also seen in some patients who did not respond. Partial responders in the 0.1-3.0 mg/kg groups had among the lowest normalized peripheral clonal expansion, especially among CD8+ T cells. After ivuxolimab, expanded clones were on average more numerous among CD8+ T cells than among CD4+ T cells. At doses of 0.1 to 3.0 mg/kg, clonal expansion of both CD4+ and CD8+ T cells in blood was seen between baseline and week 6. Antigen specificity was not determined for the clonally expanded peripheral T cells.

In the case of this clone: Its antigen specificity is not known. Base-call qualities are not available, and no considerably larger clone is one nucleotide away.

Patients with a history of autoimmune disease or receiving systemic immunosuppression were excluded from the trial. In every dose cohort, peripheral blood was drawn for TCR sequencing at baseline, cycle 4 day 1, and cycle 7 day 1. Samples were obtained from an open-label, multicenter, first-in-human phase I dose-escalation trial of ivuxolimab. Adults with locally advanced or metastatic melanoma, renal cell, hepatocellular, or head and neck squamous cell carcinoma were enrolled in the trial. Before TCR sequencing, CD4+ T cells and CD8+ T cells were sorted from peripheral blood as separate populations.

The chain is assembled from TRBV11-2 and TRBJ2-1; no D gene call is confident. The sample here was CD4+ or CD8+ T cells sorted from blood, taken in a trial of the OX40 agonist ivuxolimab. This TCR was recovered from an adult with an advanced solid tumor such as melanoma, head and neck, liver or kidney cancer. CDR3 reads: CASSLGSSSYNEQFF. The nucleotides read TGTGCCAGCAGCCTTGGGTCCAGCTCCTACAATGAGCAGTTCTTC.